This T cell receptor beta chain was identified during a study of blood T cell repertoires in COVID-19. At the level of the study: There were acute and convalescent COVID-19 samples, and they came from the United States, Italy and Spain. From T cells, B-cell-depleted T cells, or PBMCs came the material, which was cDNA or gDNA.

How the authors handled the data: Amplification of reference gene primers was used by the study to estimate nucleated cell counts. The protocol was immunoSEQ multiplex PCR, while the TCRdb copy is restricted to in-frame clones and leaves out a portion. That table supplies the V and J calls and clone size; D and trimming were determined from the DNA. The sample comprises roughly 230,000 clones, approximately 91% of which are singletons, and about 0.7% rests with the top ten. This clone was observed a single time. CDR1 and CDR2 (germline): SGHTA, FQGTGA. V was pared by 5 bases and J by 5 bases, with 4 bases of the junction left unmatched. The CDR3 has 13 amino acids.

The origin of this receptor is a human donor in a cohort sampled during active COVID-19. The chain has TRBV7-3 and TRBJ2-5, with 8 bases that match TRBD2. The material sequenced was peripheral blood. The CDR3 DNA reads TGTGCCAGCAGCCCGGGGGGGGCCGAGACCCAGTACTTC. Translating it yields CASSPGGAETQYF.